A single sample is the source of the 5 T cell receptor beta chains below, sequenced in a study of cytomegalovirus exposure and HLA in healthy donors. PCR employed 60 Vbeta and 13 Jbeta primers. The table came from immunoSEQ multiplex PCR; TCRdb's copy has only in-frame clones and leaves some out. The sample lists about 160,000 clones, about 80% occurring once. Material for sequencing was PBMCs. These receptors were taken from a man younger than 30 in good health and CMV-seropositive.

The V call is TRBV5-1, the J call TRBJ1-3, with D unclear. CDR1 is SGHRS and CDR2 is YFSETQ in the germline V gene. CDR3 length: 14 residues. The ends were cut back, 0 bases at V and 2 bases at J, with 6 bases in the middle. The CDR3 sequence is CASSLEEAGNTIYF. CDR3 nucleotide sequence: TGCGCCAGCAGCTTGGAGGAGGCTGGAAACACCATATATTTT.

The gene calls are TRBV27 and TRBJ2-4; D is perhaps TRBD2 (5 bases). The V gene's germline CDR1 is MNHEY and CDR2 SMNVEV (reference sequence). The CDR3 covers 19 residues. V lost 0 bases, J lost 0 bases, and 18 bases lay in between. As DNA, the CDR3 is TGTGCCAGCAGTTTATCTTCGGACCGAGGGAGACTAGCCAAAAACATTCAGTACTTC. Translation: CASSLSSDRGRLAKNIQYF.

The CDR3 here is CASSRWDTTIYNEQFF. The CDR3 DNA reads TGTGCCAGCAGCAGATGGGACACCACAATCTACAATGAGCAGTTCTTC. The chain recombines TRBV7-9 with TRBJ2-1; TRBD1 is a possible D gene (6 bases). V lost 5 bases, J lost 3 bases, and 17 bases lay in between. Looked up from germline, CDR1 is SEHNR and CDR2 is FQNEAQ (reference sequence). The CDR3 has 16 residues. Supplemented by reference TRBV7-9 and TRBJ2-1, the full variable domain reads DTGVSQNPRHKITKRGQNVTFRCDPISEHNRLYWYRQTLGQGPEFLTYFQNEAQLEKSRLLSDRFSAERPKGSFSTLEIQRTEQGDSAMYLCASSRWDTTIYNEQFFGPGTRLTVL.

This sequence joins TRBV2 and TRBJ1-2; 8 bases map to TRBD1. The germline V gene encodes CDR1 SNHLY and CDR2 FYNNEI. This CDR3 is built from 12 residues. V trimming: 8 bases; J trimming: 7 bases; junction bases outside the gene matches: 6. The CDR3 sequence is CASSQGAVGYTF. The CDR3 DNA is TGTGCCAGCTCGCAGGGGGCGGTTGGCTACACCTTC.

This clone came up once. J is TRBJ2-3 and V is TRBV25-1, with D possibly matching TRBD2 (5 bases). Looked up from germline, CDR1 is MGHDK and CDR2 is SYGVNS. With 3 bases removed from V and 4 bases from J, the gap between germline ends came to 14 bases. The CDR3 consists of 15 residues. The CDR3 nucleotides read TGTGCCAGCAGTGACGGCCTAGTTAGCGCAGATACGCAGTATTTT. Protein product: CASSDGLVSADTQYF.